Listed here is a single T cell receptor beta chain. Time point here: recipient sample about 28 days before transplant, after cytoreduction. The data derive from a study of T cell clonotyping in hematopoietic cell transplantation. Sequencing was performed with immunoSEQ multiplex PCR; in TCRdb, only in-frame clones are kept and a portion is missing. This table has about 27,000 clones, under 85% appearing once. The germline CDR1 and CDR2 sequences are SGHDT and YYEEEE. The germline V and J ends were trimmed by 6 bases and 1 base, with 8 bases remaining between them. This CDR3 is built from 12 residues. The clonotype comes from a man between 45 and 60 years old with myelodysplastic syndrome. Some clones in this sample may be carry-over from other donors' samples. The chain is built from TRBV5-6 and TRBJ2-7, with D hard to call. The material was peripheral blood mononuclear cells, obtained before stem cell transplant. This CDR3 reads CASTRTSYEQYF. CDR3 coding DNA: TGTGCCAGCACCCGAACGTCCTACGAGCAGTACTTC. Full variable domain (rest looked up from reference TRBV5-6 and TRBJ2-7): DAGVTQSPTHLIKTRGQQVTLRCSPKSGHDTVSWYQQALGQGPQFIFQYYEEEERQRGNFPDRFSGHQFPNYSSELNVNALLLGDSALYLCASTRTSYEQYFGPGTRLTVT.